This entry features one T cell receptor beta chain sequence. Its target is unknown. Trimming took off 1 base at V and 10 bases at J, with 17 bases between the two ends. Germline loops: CDR1 GTSNPN, CDR2 SVGIG (reference sequence). This CDR3 is 15 amino acids long. This sample is part of a study of T cell responses to AZD1222 COVID-19 vaccine. Notes on the study in general: Mostly white British, mostly female donors; authors suggested clonal diversity may be underestimated. Only after the peak T cell response were repertoires sampled.

The protocol was immunoSEQ multiplex PCR, while the TCRdb copy is restricted to in-frame clones and leaves out a portion. The sample includes 130,000 or so clones, 75% to 95% seen only once; the top ten take more than 3.5%. Sample: peripheral blood, taken 28 days after the second dose of the MenACWY control vaccine. This clonotype originated in an adult who received the MenACWY meningococcal vaccine as a control. The chain links TRBV30 to TRBJ1-6; weak D call: TRBD1 (5 bases). The CDR3 DNA is TGTGCCTGGAGTGCCGAAGGGCAGGGCCACTCACCCCTCCACTTT. Amino acid sequence: CAWSAEGQGHSPLHF.